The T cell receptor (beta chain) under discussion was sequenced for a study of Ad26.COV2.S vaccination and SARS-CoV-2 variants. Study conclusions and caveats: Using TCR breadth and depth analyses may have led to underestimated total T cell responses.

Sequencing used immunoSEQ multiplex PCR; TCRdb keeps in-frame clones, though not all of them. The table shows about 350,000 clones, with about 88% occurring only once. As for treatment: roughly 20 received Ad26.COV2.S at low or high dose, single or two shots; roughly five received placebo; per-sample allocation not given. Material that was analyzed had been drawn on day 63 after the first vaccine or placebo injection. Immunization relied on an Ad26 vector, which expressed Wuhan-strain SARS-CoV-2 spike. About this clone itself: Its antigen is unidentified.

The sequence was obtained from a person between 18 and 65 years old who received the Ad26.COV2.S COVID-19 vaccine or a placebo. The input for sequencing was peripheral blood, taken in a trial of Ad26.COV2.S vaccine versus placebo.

CDR3: CASSADTGAGELFF. In DNA form, the CDR3 reads TGTGCCAGCAGCGCAGACACAGGGGCCGGGGAGCTGTTTTTT. V usage is TRBV7-9 and J usage is TRBJ2-2; the match to TRBD1 covers 7 bases. The V segment lost 5 bases and the J segment 6 bases; nucleotides outside the gene matches: 6. The CDR3 covers 14 residues. Germline-derived CDR1 and CDR2 are SEHNR and FQNEAQ (reference sequence). The full variable domain, completed using reference TRBV7-9 and TRBJ2-2, is DTGVSQNPRHKITKRGQNVTFRCDPISEHNRLYWYRQTLGQGPEFLTYFQNEAQLEKSRLLSDRFSAERPKGSFSTLEIQRTEQGDSAMYLCASSADTGAGELFFGEGSRLTVL.